A selection of T cell receptor beta chains follows, all from one sample in a study of blood T cells in healthy people across ages. TCRdb re-analysed the 5' RACE reads in MiXCR, keeping a single row per CDR3 protein. The sample comprises around 1.1 million distinct CDR3 sequences, around two fifths of which are singletons, and over 10% rests with the top ten. Material: blood. These receptors were collected from a man aged 18 to 30 in good health. The CDR3 runs from the conserved cysteine through the conserved F or W. Each record gives: V gene, D gene, J gene, clone size, CDR3 protein, CDR3 DNA. D genes are given only for firm matches. Only some rows state a clone size, as once, few, many or a class for expanded clones.

>TRBV5-1|NA|TRBJ2-7|NA
CASSLWSGYKNNNEQYF
TGCGCCAGCAGCTTGTGGTCGGGATACAAGAATAACAATGAGCAGTACTTC
>TRBV21-1|NA|TRBJ1-5|NA
CASSKAGCWGRGGDQPQHF
TGTGCCAGCAGCAAAGCGGGATGTTGGGGAAGGGGTGGGGATCAGCCCCAGCATTTT
>TRBV4-1|TRBD1|TRBJ2-7|few
CASSLTRTGAYEQYF
TGCGCCAGCAGCCTTACCCGGACAGGGGCCTACGAGCAGTACTTC
>TRBV6-5|NA|TRBJ1-2|NA
CASSSGTNRVPNYGYTF
TGTGCCAGCAGTTCAGGGACTAACAGGGTTCCTAACTATGGCTACACCTTT
>TRBV21-1|NA|TRBJ2-3|NA
CASSKRVMASGTHTDTQYF
TGTGCCAGCAGCAAAAGGGTCATGGCTAGCGGGACTCACACAGATACGCAGTATTTT
>TRBV10-3|NA|TRBJ1-5|NA
CAISESDGRDSNQPQHF
TGTGCCATCAGTGAGTCTGATGGACGGGATAGCAATCAGCCCCAGCATTTT
>TRBV10-2|TRBD2|TRBJ2-7|NA
CASSTAWGGYEQYF
TGCGCCAGCAGTACAGCATGGGGGGGTTACGAGCAGTACTTC
>TRBV5-1|NA|TRBJ2-3|few
CASSFARDLSTDTQYF
TGCGCCAGCAGCTTTGCCCGGGACCTAAGCACAGATACGCAGTATTTT
>TRBV10-3|NA|TRBJ2-5|many
CAISGVKGAQYF
TGTGCCATCAGTGGGGTAAAAGGCGCCCAGTACTTC
>TRBV13|NA|TRBJ2-5|NA
CASSVAFRQNQETQYF
TGTGCCAGCAGCGTAGCCTTCCGACAGAACCAAGAGACCCAGTACTTC
>TRBV27|NA|TRBJ1-1|NA
CASSSAPTGRNTEAFF
TGTGCCAGCAGTTCTGCCCCCACGGGCAGGAACACTGAAGCTTTCTTT
>TRBV27|NA|TRBJ1-4|NA
CASKQGSATNEKLFF
TGTGCCAGCAAACAGGGCTCAGCAACTAATGAAAAACTGTTTTTT
>TRBV12-3/TRBV12-4|NA|TRBJ1-4|many
CASSLALATNEKLFF
TGTGCCAGCAGTTTAGCCTTAGCAACTAATGAAAAACTGTTTTTT
>TRBV10-3|NA|TRBJ2-2|NA
CAISETGNTGELFF
TGTGCCATCAGTGAGACTGGGAACACCGGGGAGCTGTTTTTT
>TRBV4-3|TRBD1|TRBJ1-1|few
CASRSPGQGTNTEAFF
TGCGCCAGCAGGTCGCCGGGACAGGGGACGAACACTGAAGCTTTCTTT
>TRBV5-1|NA|TRBJ1-1|few
CASSPFTTHTEAFF
TGCGCCAGCAGCCCTTTCACGACACACACTGAAGCTTTCTTT
>TRBV28|TRBD1|TRBJ1-1|NA
CASTPGGEMAFF
TGTGCCAGTACACCAGGGGGCGAGATGGCTTTCTTT
>TRBV19|NA|TRBJ2-3|few
CASTRSGYTDTQYF
TGTGCCAGTACCCGATCAGGCTACACAGATACGCAGTATTTT
>TRBV5-1|NA|TRBJ1-6|NA
CASSPQPTGDVGNSPLHF
TGCGCCAGCAGCCCACAGCCGACGGGGGATGTGGGTAATTCACCCCTCCACTTT
>TRBV5-1|NA|TRBJ2-5|NA
CASSFATAYNEQYF
TGCGCCAGCAGCTTCGCGACGGCCTACAATGAGCAGTACTTC
>TRBV24-1|NA|TRBJ1-2|NA
CATSDRDTLYGYTF
TGTGCCACCAGTGATAGGGACACACTCTATGGCTACACCTTC
>TRBV5-6|TRBD1|TRBJ1-1|NA
CASSLGEAIQGDTEAFF
TGTGCCAGCAGCTTGGGGGAGGCGATACAGGGGGACACTGAAGCTTTCTTT
>TRBV11-2|TRBD1|TRBJ2-1|NA
CASSFNPGTDPSGEQFF
TGTGCCAGCAGCTTTAACCCCGGGACAGACCCTTCTGGTGAGCAGTTCTTC
>TRBV5-1|NA|TRBJ2-3|NA
CASSLGTISTDTQYF
TGCGCCAGCAGCTTGGGGACAATTAGCACAGATACGCAGTATTTT